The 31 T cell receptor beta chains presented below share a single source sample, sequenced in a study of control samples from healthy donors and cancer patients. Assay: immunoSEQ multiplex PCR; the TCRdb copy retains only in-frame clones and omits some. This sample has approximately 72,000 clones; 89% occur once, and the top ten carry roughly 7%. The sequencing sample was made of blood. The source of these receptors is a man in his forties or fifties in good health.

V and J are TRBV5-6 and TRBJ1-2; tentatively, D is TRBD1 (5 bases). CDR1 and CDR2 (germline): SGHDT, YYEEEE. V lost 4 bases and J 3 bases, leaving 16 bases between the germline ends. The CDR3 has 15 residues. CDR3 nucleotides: TGTGCCAGCAGCACCTGGGACGGGACCGACTATGGCTACACCTTC. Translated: CASSTWDGTDYGYTF.

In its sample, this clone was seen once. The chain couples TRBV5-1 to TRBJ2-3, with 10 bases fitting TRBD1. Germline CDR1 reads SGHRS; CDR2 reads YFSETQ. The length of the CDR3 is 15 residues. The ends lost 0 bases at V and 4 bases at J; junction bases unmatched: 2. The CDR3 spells CASSLGGTGADTQYF. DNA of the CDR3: TGCGCCAGCAGCTTGGGGGGGACAGGGGCAGATACGCAGTATTTT.

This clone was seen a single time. For the CDR3, the DNA is TGTGCCAGTAGTATTGCGGACTATGGCTACACCTTC. Residues: CASSIADYGYTF. This rearrangement joins TRBV19 to TRBJ1-2; D unresolved. The CDR3 is made up of 12 amino acids. Germline V gene lookup returns CDR1 LNHDA and CDR2 SQIVND (reference sequence). With 3 bases removed from V and 3 bases from J, the gap between germline ends came to 5 bases.

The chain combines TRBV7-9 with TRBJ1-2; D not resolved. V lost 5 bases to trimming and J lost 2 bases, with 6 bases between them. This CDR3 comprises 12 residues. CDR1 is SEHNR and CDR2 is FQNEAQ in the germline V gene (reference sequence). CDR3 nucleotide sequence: TGTGCCAGCAGCCTCAGGAACTATGGCTACACCTTC. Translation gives CASSLRNYGYTF.

CDR3 sequence (DNA): TGTGCCAGTACAGGGGTCTCTGGGGCCAACGTCCTGACTTTC. It translates to CASTGVSGANVLTF. The rearrangement uses TRBV7-3 and TRBJ2-6, with 7 bases that match TRBD1. This CDR3 contains 14 residues. Germline V gives CDR1 SGHTA, CDR2 FQGTGA. V was pared by 9 bases and J by 0 bases, with 2 bases of the junction left unmatched.

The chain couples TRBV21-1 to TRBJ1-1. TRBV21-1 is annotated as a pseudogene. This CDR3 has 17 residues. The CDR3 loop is CASSKVRKDEGDTEAFF. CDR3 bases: TGTGCCAGCAGCAAAGTAAGGAAGGATGAGGGCGACACTGAAGCTTTCTTT.

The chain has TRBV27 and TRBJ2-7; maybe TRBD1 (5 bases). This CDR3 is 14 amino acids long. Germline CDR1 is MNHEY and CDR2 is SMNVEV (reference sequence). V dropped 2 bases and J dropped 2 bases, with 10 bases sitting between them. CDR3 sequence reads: CASSLNRSPYEQYF. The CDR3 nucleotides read TGTGCCAGCAGTTTAAACAGGTCCCCCTACGAGCAGTACTTC.

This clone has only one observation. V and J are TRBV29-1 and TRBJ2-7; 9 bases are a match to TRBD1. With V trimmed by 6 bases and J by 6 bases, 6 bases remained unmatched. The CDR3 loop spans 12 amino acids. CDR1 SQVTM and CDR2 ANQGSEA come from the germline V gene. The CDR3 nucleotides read TGCAGCGTGAGGACAGGGGAAGGCGAGCAGTACTTC. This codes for CSVRTGEGEQYF.

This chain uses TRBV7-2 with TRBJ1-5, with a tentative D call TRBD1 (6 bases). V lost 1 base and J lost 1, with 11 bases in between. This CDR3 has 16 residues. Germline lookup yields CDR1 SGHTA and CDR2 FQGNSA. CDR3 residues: CASSLGYGQSNQPQHF. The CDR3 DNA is TGTGCCAGCAGCTTAGGATACGGACAGAGCAATCAGCCCCAGCATTTT.

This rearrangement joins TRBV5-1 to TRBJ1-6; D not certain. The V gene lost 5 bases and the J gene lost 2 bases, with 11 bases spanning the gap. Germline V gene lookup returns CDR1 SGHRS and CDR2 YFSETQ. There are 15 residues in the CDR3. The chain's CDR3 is CASSWEGAYNSPLHF. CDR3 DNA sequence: TGCGCCAGCAGTTGGGAGGGCGCCTATAATTCACCCCTCCACTTT.

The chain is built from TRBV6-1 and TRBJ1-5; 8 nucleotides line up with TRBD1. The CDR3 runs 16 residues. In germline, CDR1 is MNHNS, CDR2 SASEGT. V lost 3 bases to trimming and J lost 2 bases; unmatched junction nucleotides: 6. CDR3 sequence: CASSDQGQGGNQPQHF. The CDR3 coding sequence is TGTGCCAGCAGTGACCAAGGACAGGGCGGCAATCAGCCCCAGCATTTT.

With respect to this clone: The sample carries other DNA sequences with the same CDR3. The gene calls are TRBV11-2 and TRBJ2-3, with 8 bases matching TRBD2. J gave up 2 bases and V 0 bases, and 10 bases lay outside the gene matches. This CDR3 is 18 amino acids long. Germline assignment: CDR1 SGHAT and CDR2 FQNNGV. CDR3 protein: CASSLDRGGGRFTDTQYF. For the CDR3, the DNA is TGTGCCAGCAGCTTAGATAGGGGCGGGGGGCGCTTCACAGATACGCAGTATTTT.

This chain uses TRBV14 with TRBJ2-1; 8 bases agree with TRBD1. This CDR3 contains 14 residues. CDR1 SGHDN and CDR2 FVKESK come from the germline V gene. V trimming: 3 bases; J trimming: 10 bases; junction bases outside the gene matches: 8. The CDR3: CASSHRTGWREQFF. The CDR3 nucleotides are TGTGCCAGCAGCCATAGGACAGGGTGGAGGGAGCAGTTCTTC. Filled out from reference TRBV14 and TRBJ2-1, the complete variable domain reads EAGVTQFPSHSVIEKGQTVTLRCDPISGHDNLYWYRRVMGKEIKFLLHFVKESKQDESGMPNNRFLAERTGGTYSTLKVQPAELEDSGVYFCASSHRTGWREQFFGPGTRLTVL.

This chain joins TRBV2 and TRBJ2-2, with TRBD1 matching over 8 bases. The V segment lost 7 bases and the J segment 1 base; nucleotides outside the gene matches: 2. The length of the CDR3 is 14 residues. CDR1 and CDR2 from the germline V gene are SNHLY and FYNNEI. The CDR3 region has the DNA TGTGCCAGCATGGGGACAGGGAACACCGGGGAGCTGTTTTTT. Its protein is CASMGTGNTGELFF. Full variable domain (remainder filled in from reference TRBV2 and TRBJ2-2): EPEVTQTPSHQVTQMGQEVILRCVPISNHLYFYWYRQILGQKVEFLVSFYNNEISEKSEIFDDQFSVERPDGSNFTLKIRSTKLEDSAMYFCASMGTGNTGELFFGEGSRLTVL.

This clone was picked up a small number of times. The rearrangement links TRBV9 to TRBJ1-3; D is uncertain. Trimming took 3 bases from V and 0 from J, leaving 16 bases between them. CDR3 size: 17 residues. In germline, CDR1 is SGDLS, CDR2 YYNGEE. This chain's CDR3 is CASSAYWEALSGNTIYF. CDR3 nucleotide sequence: TGTGCCAGCAGCGCCTATTGGGAGGCCCTCTCTGGAAACACCATATATTTT.

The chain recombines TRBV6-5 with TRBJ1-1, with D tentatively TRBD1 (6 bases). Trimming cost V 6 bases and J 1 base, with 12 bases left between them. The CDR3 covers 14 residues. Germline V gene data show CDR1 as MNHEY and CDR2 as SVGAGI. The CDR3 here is CASSPRGGNTEAFF. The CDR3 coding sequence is TGTGCCAGCAGCCCCCGAGGGGGGAACACTGAAGCTTTCTTT.

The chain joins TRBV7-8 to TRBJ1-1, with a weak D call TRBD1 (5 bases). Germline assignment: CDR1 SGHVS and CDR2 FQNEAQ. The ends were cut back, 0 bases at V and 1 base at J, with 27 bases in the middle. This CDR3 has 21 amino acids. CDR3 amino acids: CASSLARLWGPRPFRNTEAFF. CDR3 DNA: TGTGCCAGCAGCTTAGCCCGTCTGTGGGGACCCAGACCTTTCCGGAACACTGAAGCTTTCTTT.

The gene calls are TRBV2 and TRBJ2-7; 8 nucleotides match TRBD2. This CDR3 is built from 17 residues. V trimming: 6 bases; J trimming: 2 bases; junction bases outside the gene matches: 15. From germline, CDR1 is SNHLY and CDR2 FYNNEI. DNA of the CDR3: TGTGCCAGCAGGTCCCAGTGGGGGGGTAGCGGGACCTACGAGCAGTACTTC. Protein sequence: CASRSQWGGSGTYEQYF.

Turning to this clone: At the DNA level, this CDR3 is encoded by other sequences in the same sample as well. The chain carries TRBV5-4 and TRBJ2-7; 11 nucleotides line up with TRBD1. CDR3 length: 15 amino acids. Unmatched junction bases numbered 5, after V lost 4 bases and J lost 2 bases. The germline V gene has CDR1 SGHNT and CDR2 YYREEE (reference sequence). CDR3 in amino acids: CASSHGQGAAYEQYF. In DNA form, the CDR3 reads TGTGCCAGCAGCCACGGACAGGGGGCGGCCTACGAGCAGTACTTC.

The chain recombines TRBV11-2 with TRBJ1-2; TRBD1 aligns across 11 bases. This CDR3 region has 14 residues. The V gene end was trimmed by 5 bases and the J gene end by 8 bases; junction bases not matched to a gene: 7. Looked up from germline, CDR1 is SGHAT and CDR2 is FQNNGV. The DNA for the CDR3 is TGTGCCAGCAGCGGACAGGGGGCCTCGGGGGGCTACACCTTC. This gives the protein CASSGQGASGGYTF.

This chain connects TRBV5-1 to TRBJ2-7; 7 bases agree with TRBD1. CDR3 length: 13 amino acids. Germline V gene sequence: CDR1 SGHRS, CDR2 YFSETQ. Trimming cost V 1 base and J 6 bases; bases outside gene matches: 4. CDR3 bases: TGCGCCAGCAGCTTGTCGCAGGGGGTCGAGCAGTACTTC. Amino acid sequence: CASSLSQGVEQYF.

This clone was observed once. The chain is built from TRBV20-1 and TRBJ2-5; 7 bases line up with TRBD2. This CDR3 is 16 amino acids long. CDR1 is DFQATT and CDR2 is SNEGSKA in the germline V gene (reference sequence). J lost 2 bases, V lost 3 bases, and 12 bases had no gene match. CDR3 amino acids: CSASPAGRGRQETQYF. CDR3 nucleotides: TGCAGTGCTAGTCCCGCCGGGCGGGGGAGGCAAGAGACCCAGTACTTC.

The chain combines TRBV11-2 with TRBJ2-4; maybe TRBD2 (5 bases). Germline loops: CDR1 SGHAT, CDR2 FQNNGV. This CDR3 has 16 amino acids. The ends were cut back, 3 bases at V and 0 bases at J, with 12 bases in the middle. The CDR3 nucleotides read TGTGCCAGCAGCTTGGGGAGCGGACTAGCCAAAAACATTCAGTACTTC. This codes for CASSLGSGLAKNIQYF.

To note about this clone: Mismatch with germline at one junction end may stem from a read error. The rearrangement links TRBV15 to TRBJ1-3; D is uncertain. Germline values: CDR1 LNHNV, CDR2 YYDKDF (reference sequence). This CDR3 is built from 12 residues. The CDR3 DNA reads TGTGCCACCAGCAGAGGCACGTCCGGATGGAATTTT. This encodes CATSRGTSGWNF.

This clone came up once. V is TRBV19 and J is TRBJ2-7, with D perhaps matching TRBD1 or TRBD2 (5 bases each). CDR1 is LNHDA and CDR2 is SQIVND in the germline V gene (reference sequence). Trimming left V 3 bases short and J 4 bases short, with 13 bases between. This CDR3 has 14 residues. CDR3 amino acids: CASSMFGGSYEQYF. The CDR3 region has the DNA TGTGCCAGTAGTATGTTTGGGGGTTCGTACGAGCAGTACTTC.

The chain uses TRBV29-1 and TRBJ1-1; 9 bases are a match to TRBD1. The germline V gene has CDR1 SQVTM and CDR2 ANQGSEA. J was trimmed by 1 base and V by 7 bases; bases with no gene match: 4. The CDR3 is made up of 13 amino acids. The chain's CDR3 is CSDMTGGNTEAFF. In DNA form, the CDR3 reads TGCAGCGACATGACAGGGGGGAACACTGAAGCTTTCTTT.

CDR3 region: CASSPVPGRAYEQYF. Here the CDR3 DNA reads TGTGCCAGCAGCCCCGTTCCCGGGAGAGCCTACGAGCAGTACTTC. The rearrangement links TRBV2 to TRBJ2-7, with TRBD2 as a possible D gene (6 bases). V dropped 6 bases and J dropped 2 bases, with 17 bases sitting between them. Per germline, CDR1 SNHLY and CDR2 FYNNEI. This CDR3 has 15 residues.

For the CDR3, the DNA is TGTGCCAGCAGCGGGGACGGAGGTCAAGAGACCCAGTACTTC. Amino acids: CASSGDGGQETQYF. The chain recombines TRBV5-6 with TRBJ2-5; tentatively, D is TRBD1 or TRBD2 (5 bases each). Germline V lookup: CDR1 SGHDT, CDR2 YYEEEE. Trimming took off 4 bases at V and 2 bases at J, with 12 bases between the two ends. This CDR3 is built from 14 residues.

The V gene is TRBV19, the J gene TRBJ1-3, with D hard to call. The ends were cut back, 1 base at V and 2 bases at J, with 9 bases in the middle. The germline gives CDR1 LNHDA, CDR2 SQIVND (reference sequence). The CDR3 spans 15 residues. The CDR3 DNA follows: TGTGCCAGTAGTATAGTACTCCAGGCTGGAAACACCATATATTTT. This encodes CASSIVLQAGNTIYF.

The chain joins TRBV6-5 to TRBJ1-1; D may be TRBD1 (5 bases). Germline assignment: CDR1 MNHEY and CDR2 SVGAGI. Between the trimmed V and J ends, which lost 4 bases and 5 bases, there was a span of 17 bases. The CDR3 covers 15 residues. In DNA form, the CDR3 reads TGTGCCAGCAGTTCCCCAAGACAGCCGAGAACTGAAGCTTTCTTT. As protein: CASSSPRQPRTEAFF.

The CDR3 protein is CAISDTSGGAWNEQFF. DNA of the CDR3: TGTGCCATCAGTGACACTAGCGGGGGGGCATGGAATGAGCAGTTCTTC. V and J are TRBV10-3 and TRBJ2-1; TRBD2 agrees at 13 bases. Looked up from germline, CDR1 is ENHRY and CDR2 is SYGVKD. The junction had 6 bases not matched to a gene; V was cut back by 3 bases and J by 7 bases. CDR3 length: 16 residues.